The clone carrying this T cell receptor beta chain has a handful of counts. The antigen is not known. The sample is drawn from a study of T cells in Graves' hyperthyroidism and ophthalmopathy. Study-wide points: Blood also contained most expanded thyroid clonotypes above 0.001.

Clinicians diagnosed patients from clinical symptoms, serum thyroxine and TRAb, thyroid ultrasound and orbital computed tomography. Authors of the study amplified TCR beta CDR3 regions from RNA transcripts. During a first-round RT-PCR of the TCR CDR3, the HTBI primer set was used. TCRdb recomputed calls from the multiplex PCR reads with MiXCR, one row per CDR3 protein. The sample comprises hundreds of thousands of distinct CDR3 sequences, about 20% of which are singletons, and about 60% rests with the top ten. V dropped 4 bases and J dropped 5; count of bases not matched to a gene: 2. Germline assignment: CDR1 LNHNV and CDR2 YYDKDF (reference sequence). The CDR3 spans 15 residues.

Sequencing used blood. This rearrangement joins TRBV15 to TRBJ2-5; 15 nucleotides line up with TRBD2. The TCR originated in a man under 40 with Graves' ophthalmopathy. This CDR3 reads CATSNGLAGGETQYF. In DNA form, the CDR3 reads TGTGCCACCAGCAATGGACTAGCGGGAGGGGAGACCCAGTACTTC.